The rows below give T cell receptor beta chains drawn from one sample of a study of shared clonotypes between healthy human individuals. Measured with immunoSEQ multiplex PCR; TCRdb has only the in-frame clones, and not every one. The sample records about half a million clones, approximately 81% being singletons. Sequenced: PBMCs. The receptors originated from a woman aged 40 to 49 in good health. Some clones in this sample may be carry-over from other donors' samples. The CDR3 runs from the conserved cysteine through the conserved F or W. A D gene is named only where the DNA matches it firmly. Only part of the rows carry a size: once, few, many, or a class if the clone is expanded.

>TRBJ1-1|.|.|TRBV6-4
CASSAEMNTEAFF
TGTGCCAGCAGTGCGGAGATGAACACTGAAGCTTTCTTT
>TRBJ2-5|.|.|TRBV30
CAWSASIETQYF
TGTGCCTGGAGTGCTTCGATTGAGACCCAGTACTTC
>TRBJ2-7|few|TRBD2|TRBV10-3
CASNPAGGLTYEQYF
TGTGCCAGCAATCCAGCGGGAGGACTGACATACGAGCAGTACTTC
>TRBJ1-3|.|.|TRBV10-3
CAISVNSQNTIYF
TGTGCCATCAGTGTCAACAGCCAAAACACCATATATTTT
>TRBJ1-1|.|.|TRBV7-8
CASSWVGAKNTEAFF
TGTGCCAGCAGCTGGGTAGGGGCCAAGAACACTGAAGCTTTCTTT
>TRBJ2-3|.|TRBD2|TRBV28
CASTPGGGARTDTQYF
TGTGCCAGCACCCCGGGAGGGGGGGCGAGGACAGATACGCAGTATTTT
>TRBJ1-2|.|.|TRBV15
CATRPTGGVGYGYTF
TGTGCCACCAGGCCTACGGGGGGCGTAGGCTATGGCTACACCTTC
>TRBJ2-3|.|.|TRBV2
CASSERWRETSTDTQYF
TGTGCCAGCAGTGAAAGGTGGAGGGAAACTAGCACAGATACGCAGTATTTT
>TRBJ2-5|.|.|TRBV1
CTSSLRMTSGSQETQYF
TGCACCAGCAGCCTCCGGATGACTAGCGGGAGTCAAGAGACCCAGTACTTC
>TRBJ1-4|.|.|TRBV4-2
CASSPGTENEKLFF
TGTGCCAGCAGCCCTGGGACTGAGAATGAAAAACTGTTTTTT
>TRBJ2-3|.|.|TRBV27
CASRTATGLDTQYF
TGTGCCAGCAGGACCGCCACTGGGCTCGATACGCAGTATTTT
>TRBJ2-7|.|TRBD2|TRBV28
CASSSGLAYRGYEQYF
TGTGCCAGCAGTTCCGGACTAGCCTATCGGGGATACGAGCAGTACTTC
>TRBJ1-2|.|TRBD1|TRBV5-6
CASSPDRAFLNHGYTF
TGTGCCAGCAGCCCGGACAGGGCTTTCCTCAACCATGGCTACACCTTC
>TRBJ1-4|.|.|TRBV28
CASSPWVGREKLFF
TGTGCCAGCAGTCCCTGGGTGGGGCGAGAAAAACTGTTTTTT